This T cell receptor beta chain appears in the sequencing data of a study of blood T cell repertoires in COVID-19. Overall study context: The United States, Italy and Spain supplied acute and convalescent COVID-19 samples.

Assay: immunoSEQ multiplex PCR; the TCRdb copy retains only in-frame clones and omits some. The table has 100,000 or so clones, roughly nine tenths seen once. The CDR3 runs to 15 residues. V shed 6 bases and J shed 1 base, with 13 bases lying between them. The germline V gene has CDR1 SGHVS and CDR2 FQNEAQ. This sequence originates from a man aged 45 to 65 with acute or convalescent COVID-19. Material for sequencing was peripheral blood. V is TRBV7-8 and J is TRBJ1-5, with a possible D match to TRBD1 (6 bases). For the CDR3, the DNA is TGTGCCAGCAGTCTCTCAGGGGTGAGCAATCAGCCCCAGCATTTT. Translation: CASSLSGVSNQPQHF.